This TCR beta chain was found in a study of cytomegalovirus exposure and HLA in healthy donors. Remarks on this clone: Its target is unknown.

Researchers ran the PCR with 60 Vbeta and 13 Jbeta primers. Assay: immunoSEQ multiplex PCR; the TCRdb copy retains only in-frame clones and omits some. Of 60,000 to 90,000 clones in the sample, around three quarters were seen once. Germline V lookup: CDR1 MNHEY, CDR2 SMNVEV (reference sequence). The ends lost 7 bases at V and 4 bases at J; junction bases unmatched: 12. This CDR3 contains 15 residues. General study results and limits: An analysis was carried out later, and it reportedly showed fewer N-insertions in an Asian-associated ancestry cluster than the approximately 710-donor mean. Some V segments, TRBV6-2 and TRBV6-3 among them, were indistinguishable and were therefore excluded. While the bulk of TCR sequences proved rare, some public TCRs turned up in many donors.

The clonotype was recovered from a woman aged 50 to 65 in good health and CMV-seropositive. The chain has TRBV27 and TRBJ2-7, with TRBD2 matching over 8 bases. The sample comprised PBMCs. CDR3 loop: CASTGGPGLGYEQYF. The CDR3 coding sequence is TGTGCCAGCACCGGGGGGCCGGGACTAGGGTACGAGCAGTACTTC.